These 20 T cell receptor beta chains were all obtained from the same sample, sequenced in a study of control samples from healthy donors and cancer patients. Sequencing used immunoSEQ multiplex PCR; TCRdb keeps in-frame clones, though not all of them. The sample yields about 98,000 clones, around 80% seen once. Sequencing was performed on blood. These receptors all come from a man aged 55-75 years in good health.

Details on this clone: The sample holds other DNA sequences that translate to the same CDR3. The chain is built from TRBV5-1 and TRBJ1-1; D ambiguous. Between the trimmed V and J ends, which lost 0 bases and 3 bases, there was a span of 15 bases. This CDR3 is 16 amino acids long. The germline CDR1 and CDR2 sequences are SGHRS and YFSETQ. CDR3: CASSLEGRGGDTEAFF. CDR3 bases: TGCGCCAGCAGCTTGGAAGGTCGGGGTGGGGACACTGAAGCTTTCTTT.

V and J are TRBV3-1 (or the pseudogene TRBV3-2) and TRBJ2-1, with 8 bases lining up with TRBD1. The CDR3 covers 17 residues. With V trimmed by 3 bases and J by 0 bases, 7 bases remained unmatched. Per the germline V gene, CDR1 is LGHDT and CDR2 is YNNKEL (reference sequence). The CDR3 DNA is TGTGCCAGCAGCCATCGGACAGGGAGAAGCTCCTACAATGAGCAGTTCTTC. This gives the protein CASSHRTGRSSYNEQFF.

This chain joins TRBV24-1 and TRBJ2-3; possibly TRBD2 for D (6 bases). Germline CDR1 and CDR2: KGHDR and SFDVKD. The V end lost 9 bases, the J end lost 3 bases, and 12 bases lay between the germline ends. The CDR3 spans 13 residues. The CDR3 coding sequence is TGTGCCACCGCAGCGGAGGGGACAGATACGCAGTATTTT. Its protein is CATAAEGTDTQYF.

V and J are TRBV5-4 and TRBJ2-1, with 14 bases identical to TRBD2. J lost 4 bases, V lost 3 bases, and 3 bases had no gene match. The CDR3 runs 16 residues. Germline CDR1 and CDR2: SGHNT and YYREEE (reference sequence). The CDR3 loop reads CASSSTSGRDYNEQFF. CDR3 bases: TGTGCCAGCAGCTCGACTAGCGGGAGGGATTACAATGAGCAGTTCTTC. The variable domain in full, with the rest retrieved from reference TRBV5-4 and TRBJ2-1, is ETGVTQSPTHLIKTRGQQVTLRCSSQSGHNTVSWYQQALGQGPQFIFQYYREEENGRGNFPPRFSGLQFPNYSSELNVNALELDDSALYLCASSSTSGRDYNEQFFGPGTRLTVL.

The chain is built from TRBV30 and TRBJ1-2; 7 bases map to TRBD1. The CDR3 consists of 14 residues. The V and J ends lost 2 bases and 4 bases, in that order; junction bases with no gene match: 7. The germline V gene has CDR1 GTSNPN and CDR2 SVGIG (reference sequence). CDR3: CAWSSRGEVYGYTF. Here the CDR3 DNA reads TGTGCCTGGAGTTCCAGGGGGGAGGTCTATGGCTACACCTTC.

The V call is TRBV7-8, the J call TRBJ2-1; 11 bases agree with TRBD2. Germline V gene lookup returns CDR1 SGHVS and CDR2 FQNEAQ. The CDR3 extends over 19 amino acids. J lost 7 bases, V lost 1 base, and 15 bases had no gene match. The chain's CDR3 is CASSLGAPLLAGVRNEQFF. The CDR3, as DNA: TGTGCCAGCAGCTTAGGGGCCCCTCTACTAGCGGGGGTTAGGAATGAGCAGTTCTTC.

This clone was seen a handful of times. The chain employs TRBV5-4 and TRBJ1-2, with 8 bases that match TRBD1. CDR1 is SGHNT, CDR2 YYREEE, per germline (reference sequence). The ends lost 3 bases at V and 5 bases at J; junction bases unmatched: 9. CDR3 length: 15 residues. CDR3 residues: CASSYDRGNGYGYTF. As DNA, the CDR3 is TGTGCCAGCAGCTACGACAGGGGTAACGGGTATGGCTACACCTTC.

This sequence joins TRBV28 and TRBJ2-6; weak D call: TRBD1 (6 bases). Trimming stripped 3 bases from V and 0 bases from J, with 12 bases between. The CDR3 contains 17 residues. The germline CDR1 and CDR2 sequences are MDHEN and SYDVKM. The CDR3 region is CASSFSGHISGANVLTF. DNA of the CDR3: TGTGCCAGCAGTTTCTCGGGACATATCTCTGGGGCCAACGTCCTGACTTTC.

The J gene is TRBJ2-2, the V gene TRBV2; 11 positions match TRBD1. This CDR3 is 17 amino acids long. V lost 6 bases, J lost 7 bases, and 13 bases stayed unmatched. CDR1 SNHLY and CDR2 FYNNEI come from the germline V gene. CDR3 DNA: TGTGCCAGCAGGGAGGGGCCTGGACAGGGGGCTGGCGGGGAGCTGTTTTTT. Translation gives CASREGPGQGAGGELFF.

V is TRBV4-1 and J is TRBJ1-5; D call uncertain. This CDR3 has 15 residues. V lost 4 bases, J lost 1 base, and 11 bases lay in between. Germline V CDR1 and CDR2: MGHRA, YSYEKL. CDR3 region: CASSPQSGSNQPQHF. CDR3 coding DNA: TGCGCCAGCAGCCCTCAAAGTGGAAGCAATCAGCCCCAGCATTTT.

The chain carries TRBV28 and TRBJ1-4; D ambiguous. The CDR3 runs 13 residues. The germline V and J ends were trimmed by 5 bases and 9 bases, with 13 bases remaining between them. Germline V gene data show CDR1 as MDHEN and CDR2 as SYDVKM. CDR3 amino acids: CASSQLQWKKLFF. CDR3 DNA: TGTGCCAGCAGTCAATTACAGTGGAAAAAACTGTTTTTT.

This clone was picked up a small number of times. The CDR3: CASSENRFHEQYF. The DNA for the CDR3 is TGTGCCAGCAGTGAAAACAGGTTCCACGAGCAGTACTTC. The chain links TRBV25-1 to TRBJ2-7; D perhaps matches TRBD1 (5 bases). There are 13 residues in the CDR3. Germline loops: CDR1 MGHDK, CDR2 SYGVNS. Trimming stripped 2 bases from V and 5 bases from J, with 10 bases between.

As for this clone: Being one base from a much bigger clone, this may be a read error. This chain uses TRBV19 with TRBJ2-1, with D possibly being TRBD1 (5 bases). The CDR3 consists of 15 residues. CDR1 and CDR2 (germline): LNHDA, SQIVND (reference sequence). Deletions cut 8 bases from V and 12 bases from J, with 26 bases between. CDR3 DNA: TGTGCCAGTCGACTCTTGGGCAGGGTTAACGATGGGCAGTTCTTC. As protein: CASRLLGRVNDGQFF.

This clone has just one count. The chain joins TRBV25-1 to TRBJ2-5, with 9 positions matching TRBD2. Germline assignment: CDR1 MGHDK and CDR2 SYGVNS. The V and J ends lost 3 bases and 5 bases, in that order; junction bases with no gene match: 16. The CDR3 loop spans 18 amino acids. This CDR3 is CASSDPRAGGLVIETQYF. The CDR3 DNA is TGTGCCAGCAGTGACCCAAGGGCGGGGGGGCTGGTTATCGAGACCCAGTACTTC. Full variable domain (outside the CDR3, taken from reference TRBV25-1 and TRBJ2-5): EADIYQTPRYLVIGTGKKITLECSQTMGHDKMYWYQQDPGMELHLIHYSYGVNSTEKGDLSSESTVSRIRTEHFPLTLESARPSHTSQYLCASSDPRAGGLVIETQYFGPGTRLLVL.

The CDR3 sequence: CASSYSTGEKAFF. Written as DNA, the CDR3 is TGTGCCAGCAGTTACTCGACCGGTGAAAAAGCTTTCTTT. V usage is TRBV6-2 or TRBV6-3 and J usage is TRBJ1-1; D call uncertain. V lost 0 bases and J lost 9, with 11 bases in between. Germline V gene data show CDR1 as MNHEY and CDR2 as SVGEGT. The CDR3 spans 13 residues.

This clone has a handful of counts. The chain uses TRBV5-4 and TRBJ2-7, with TRBD1 matching 10 bases. This CDR3 is 14 amino acids long. The V gene's germline CDR1 is SGHNT and CDR2 YYREEE (reference sequence). With 3 bases clipped from V and 5 bases from J, the junction kept 5 bases outside the gene matches. This chain's CDR3 is CASSSGTGAHEQYF. CDR3 DNA: TGTGCCAGCAGCTCCGGGACAGGGGCACACGAGCAGTACTTC.

This sequence joins TRBV6-5 and TRBJ2-7; D could derive from TRBD1 or TRBD2 (6 bases each). V was trimmed by 0 bases and J by 0 bases, leaving 12 bases between them. The CDR3 totals 16 residues. Germline V CDR1 and CDR2: MNHEY, SVGAGI. CDR3 loop: CASSYSGGRSSYEQYF. The CDR3 region has the DNA TGTGCCAGCAGTTACTCAGGGGGGCGTAGCTCCTACGAGCAGTACTTC.

This clone was seen only a few times. The V gene is TRBV27, the J gene TRBJ2-3; the match to TRBD2 covers 7 bases. V trimming: 9 bases; J trimming: 7 bases; junction bases outside the gene matches: 10. Germline loops: CDR1 MNHEY, CDR2 SMNVEV (reference sequence). CDR3 length equals 13 residues. Written as DNA, the CDR3 is TGTGCCAGTATGATGGCGGGAGCTAATACGCAGTATTTT. It yields the protein CASMMAGANTQYF.

The chain carries TRBV15 and TRBJ2-3; TRBD2 matches 9 bases. CDR1 and CDR2 from the germline V gene are LNHNV and YYDKDF (reference sequence). V dropped 5 bases and J dropped 4; count of bases not matched to a gene: 10. The CDR3 totals 16 residues. The CDR3: CATSGPLLAGADTQYF. CDR3 bases: TGTGCCACCAGCGGCCCCTTATTAGCGGGGGCAGATACGCAGTATTTT. The whole variable domain, filled in from reference TRBV15 and TRBJ2-3, reads DAMVIQNPRYQVTQFGKPVTLSCSQTLNHNVMYWYQQKSSQAPKLLFHYYDKDFNNEADTPDNFQSRRPNTSFCFLDIRSPGLGDTAMYLCATSGPLLAGADTQYFGPGTRLTVL.

In this sample, this clone turned up a few times. The V call is TRBV7-8, the J call TRBJ2-7; 7 nucleotides match TRBD1. The V gene's germline CDR1 is SGHVS and CDR2 FQNEAQ. The CDR3 loop spans 13 amino acids. The ends lost 4 bases at V and 3 bases at J; junction bases unmatched: 3. The CDR3 sequence: CASSYSGGYEQYF. The CDR3 nucleotides read TGTGCCAGCAGCTATTCAGGGGGCTACGAGCAGTACTTC.